The entry that follows covers one T cell receptor (beta chain) sequence. This clonotype has just a few counts. Its target antigen remains unknown. No base qualities exist here, and no much larger clone lies one base off it. These data belong to a study of blood T cells in healthy people across ages (dated by TCRdb to 2014 to 2015). For context, the study as a whole: In model experiments, template switching captured about one uniquely barcoded TCR beta cDNA molecule for every two T cells. Age-related changes in TCR beta repertoire diversity were measured in the study by deep sequencing normalized with unique cDNA molecular identifiers. The donors were divided into four age groups: young (average approximately 15 years), middle-aged (roughly 40), aged (about 61) and long-lived (about 90). Donors of different ages were randomly distributed across sequencing lanes to avoid experimental bias. Two additional independent replicas of 1 million unique cDNA reads from the same blood draw were analyzed for two donors (one aged 18 to 30 and one aged 80 or older).

The CDR3 sequence holds 15 residues, the cysteine and phenylalanine included. Only CDR3 DNA remains: 45 bases, in frame from the first base. In the germline V gene, CDR1 corresponds to SGHTA and CDR2 to FQGNSA. Systemically healthy Caucasian individuals from Russia, 35 to 50 in total and aged roughly 6 to 90 years, were included as donors. Each donor gave around 9.9 milliliters of peripheral blood, collected into EDTA-treated Vacutainer tubes. Ficoll-Paque density-gradient centrifugation was used to isolate PBMCs, with at least 7 million obtained per sample. Trizol reagent was used to extract total RNA from PBMCs, with at least 5.5 micrograms per sample. For every donor, an aliquot of PBMCs went through flow cytometry to measure the percentages of naive CD45RAhigh/CD27high T cells. Overall study outcomes, separate from this receptor: Observed TCR beta diversity correlated strongly with the percentage of naive T cells measured by flow cytometry. Total diversity estimates from one million sequenced T cells were considered lower bounds and underestimates. Because donor CMV infection status was unknown, age-related changes in expanded clonotypes were potentially confounded. Compared with the aged group, the long-lived group had more naive CD4+ T cells, fewer expanded clones and increased TCR diversity, a pattern suggesting age selection. Conclusive comparison of naive and antigen-experienced compartments was prevented by the profiling of bulk unsorted PBMCs. Observed TCR beta diversity per million T cells fell roughly linearly with age, and a significant reduction was already apparent by age roughly 41.

Library preparation used 5' RACE. The data were produced on an Illumina HiSeq 2500. The second PCR ran for roughly 6 to 11 cycles and used a J-beta primer mix along with a sample-barcoded 5' primer. A template-switch 5' adaptor carrying 12 random nucleotides introduced a unique molecular identifier onto each TCR beta cDNA molecule. At least 2.5 million CDR3-containing paired-end reads were obtained from each sample. First-strand cDNA was synthesized from all RNA with the Mint cDNA synthesis kit, primed by a TRBC-specific oligonucleotide. Following uracil-DNA glycosylase treatment, a first 18-cycle PCR with universal primers M1SS and BC2_uni_R was performed on all cDNA. The study's processing was this. Each sample was normalized by randomly selecting 1 million high-quality reads, each carrying a distinct molecular identifier. Reads sharing molecular identifiers were discarded rather than binned into consensus sequences. MiTCR, run with a Q25 quality threshold and the strictest error-elimination algorithm, handled CDR3 identification, clonotype clustering and error correction. Lower-bound total TCR beta diversity was estimated with a nonparametric unseen species model using Euler transformation. The public reads were reprocessed in TCRdb via fastp at Q25 and MiXCR, keeping in-frame beta chains. Here each entry gathers all rows of one CDR3 protein and keeps the most common genes and DNA. These V and J calls originate from TCRdb's pipeline instead of the authors' own analysis. The sample data list some 880,000 distinct CDR3 sequences, and roughly 34% of these were observed just once. In total, the top ten clones hold under 15% of the sample.

Sequenced input: blood. The clonotype originates from a man aged 18 to 30 in good health. The chain couples TRBV7-2 to TRBJ2-1, with no confidently assigned D gene. The closer fit of TRBJ2-7 to the DNA end suggests the J call may be wrong. The bases read TGTGCCAGCAGCTTAGGGCCAGGTCCCTCAGATGAGCAGTACTTC. This sequence encodes CASSLGPGPSDEQYF.